This T cell receptor beta chain was documented in a study of shared clonotypes between healthy human individuals. CD4+ cells were split into CD45RA+ naive and CD45RA-negative memory subsets. Using immunoSEQ multiplex PCR, the repertoire was profiled, and TCRdb retains in-frame clones only, with some absent. The sample shows about a million clones, more than 65% of them seen only once. V lost 6 bases to trimming and J lost 6 bases; unmatched junction nucleotides: 16. The CDR3 contains 17 residues. CDR1 is SNHLY and CDR2 is FYNNEI in the germline V gene. The source of this sequence is a young man in good health. The sample taken for sequencing was memory CD4+ T cells sorted from blood. Indicated subset: CD45RA-negative fraction. The V gene is TRBV2, the J gene TRBJ2-3, with TRBD2 matching over 9 bases. The CDR3 DNA sequence: TGTGCCAGCAGCCTCCCACTAGCGGGCGTTGGGACGGATACGCAGTATTTT. Its protein product is CASSLPLAGVGTDTQYF.